The source of this TCR beta chain is a study of vaccination effects on CD4 cells after COVID-19. Study summary: Samples gathered post-vaccine arrived a median of 72 days past the second dose.

The table came from immunoSEQ multiplex PCR; TCRdb's copy has only in-frame clones and leaves some out. The table includes about 22,000 clones, under 85% detected once. Notes on this clone: Its target is not known.

Germline lookup yields CDR1 SGHRS and CDR2 YFSETQ. The V end lost 4 bases, the J end lost 0 bases, and 10 bases lay between the germline ends. The CDR3 runs 14 residues. Before any sequencing was done, the ViraFEST assay used viral peptide pools to expand antigen-specific CD4+ T cells. The authors isolated CD4+ T cells after around 11 days of culture. Vaccine administered to participants consisted of two doses of either BNT162b2 or mRNA-1273. People in the vaccine group had not been infected with SARS-CoV-2 before, and their nucleocapsid antibodies were negative. Each well held some 2.2 million PBMC cultured with about 9.1 ug/ml peptides and approximately 11 IU/ml IL-2.

The rearrangement links TRBV5-1 to TRBJ1-2, with TRBD1 as a possible D gene (6 bases). This TCR was recovered from a human donor who received a COVID-19 vaccine. The sequencing used CD4+ T cells from PBMCs cultured with HCoV-NL63 spike peptides, collected after COVID-19 vaccination. The DNA for the CDR3 is TGCGCCAGCAGCCCACGGACAGCTAACTATGGCTACACCTTC. This gives the protein CASSPRTANYGYTF.